This T cell receptor beta chain was sequenced during a study of vaccination effects on CD4 cells after COVID-19. The assay was immunoSEQ multiplex PCR, and TCRdb's table has in-frame clones only and misses some. Of some 68,000 clones in the sample, 75% to 85% were seen once. Before any sequencing was done, the ViraFEST assay used viral peptide pools to expand antigen-specific CD4+ T cells. Subsequent to ten to eleven days of culture, CD4+ T cells were isolated. Vaccinated participants had no history of SARS-CoV-2 infection and tested negative for nucleocapsid antibodies. Half of the medium was exchanged for IL-2 medium on both days 3 and 7. The CDR3 totals 12 residues. CDR1 is SGHVS, CDR2 FQNEAQ, per germline. The V gene lost 4 bases and the J gene lost 7 bases, with 8 bases spanning the gap. Regarding this clone: The antigen is undetermined.

Here the sequenced sample was CD4+ T cells from PBMCs cultured with SARS-CoV-2 spike peptides, taken before COVID-19 vaccination. The chain joins TRBV7-8 to TRBJ2-1; D gene ambiguous. This receptor was identified in a human donor who received a COVID-19 vaccine. The CDR3 spells CASSSTQNEQFF. The CDR3 nucleotides are TGTGCCAGCAGCTCTACTCAAAATGAGCAGTTCTTC. Drawing the rest from reference TRBV7-8 and TRBJ2-1, the complete variable domain is GAGVSQSPRYKVAKRGQDVALRCDPISGHVSLFWYQQALGQGPEFLTYFQNEAQLDKSGLPSDRFFAERPEGSVSTLKIQRTQQEDSAVYLCASSSTQNEQFFGPGTRLTVL.